A single sample is the source of the 9 T cell receptor beta chains below, sequenced in a study of CD8+CD57+ T cells in acquired aplastic anemia. Only patients with CD8+CD57+ cell expansion on flow cytometry were chosen for sequencing. Genomic DNA acted as the template from which TCR beta VDJ combination and CDR3 sequence profiling were carried out. From the reads, TCRdb called clonotypes with MiXCR, one entry per CDR3 protein. The data hold 150,000 to 200,000 distinct CDR3 sequences, with around 63% observed a single time. The sample was sorted CD4+, CD8+, or CD8+CD57+ T cells (not recorded which) from PBMCs. The receptor set was obtained from a human donor with aplastic anemia.

V and J are TRBV9 and TRBJ1-1; a weak D match, TRBD1 (6 bases). V was clipped by 0 bases and J by 0 bases, with 9 bases between them. Germline V gene sequence: CDR1 SGDLS, CDR2 YYNGEE. The CDR3 is made up of 15 amino acids. The CDR3 loop is CASSVEGHLNTEAFF. As DNA, the CDR3 is TGTGCCAGCAGCGTAGAGGGACACCTGAACACTGAAGCTTTCTTT. The full variable domain, its missing parts supplied by reference TRBV9 and TRBJ1-1, is DSGVTQTPKHLITATGQRVTLRCSPRSGDLSVYWYQQSLDQGLQFLIQYYNGEERAKGNILERFSAQQFPDLHSELNLSSLELGDSALYFCASSVEGHLNTEAFFGQGTRLTVV.

This chain connects TRBV20-1 to TRBJ2-5; 8 bases match TRBD2. This CDR3 is 23 amino acids long. Trimming removed 0 bases from V and 5 bases from J; junction bases left unmatched: 32. CDR1 and CDR2 from the germline V gene are DFQATT and SNEGSKA (reference sequence). The CDR3 sequence: CSARDTGGLSTADQLMVQETQYF. In DNA form, the CDR3 reads TGCAGTGCTAGAGATACGGGGGGGCTCTCCACGGCCGACCAATTGATGGTACAGGAGACCCAGTACTTC.

J is TRBJ1-1 and V is TRBV7-9; a weak D match, TRBD1 (5 bases). This CDR3 region has 15 residues. V shed 1 base and J shed 0 bases, with 9 bases lying between them. In germline, CDR1 is SEHNR, CDR2 FQNEAQ (reference sequence). The CDR3 sequence is CASSLGSRVNTEAFF. In DNA, the CDR3 is TGTGCCAGCAGCTTAGGGAGCAGGGTGAACACTGAAGCTTTCTTT.

The chain employs TRBV9 and TRBJ1-2, with no clear D. This CDR3 is 15 amino acids long. CDR1 is SGDLS and CDR2 is YYNGEE in the germline V gene. Trimming shortened V by 0 bases and J by 2 bases, and 11 bases separated the two germline ends. For the CDR3, the DNA is TGTGCCAGCAGCGTAGAGGCAGTCAACAACTATGGCTACACCTTC. Translation: CASSVEAVNNYGYTF.

CDR3: CASSHQTLGSARHEQFF. The CDR3 coding sequence is TGTGCCAGCAGTCACCAGACCCTTGGTAGCGCCAGGCACGAGCAGTTCTTC. J is TRBJ2-1 and V is TRBV7-6; a possible D gene is TRBD2 (5 bases). V dropped 6 bases and J dropped 10 bases, with 28 bases sitting between them. CDR3 length: 17 residues. The germline V gene encodes CDR1 SGHVS and CDR2 FNYEAQ.

The chain couples TRBV10-3 to TRBJ2-7; no clear D gene. Trimming left V 3 bases short and J 2 bases short, with 17 bases between. The germline V gene has CDR1 ENHRY and CDR2 SYGVKD. The CDR3 runs 16 residues. CDR3: CAISDRAGPKPYEQYF. The CDR3, as DNA: TGTGCCATCAGTGATCGGGCAGGACCGAAACCCTACGAGCAGTACTTC.

This chain links TRBV6-1 with TRBJ2-7, with 11 bases fitting TRBD2. Per germline, CDR1 MNHNS and CDR2 SASEGT. The V segment lost 1 base and the J segment 6 bases; nucleotides outside the gene matches: 5. CDR3 size: 15 residues. The CDR3, as DNA: TGTGCCAGCAGTGAAGTAATAGCGGGGGGGCGCGAGCAGTACTTC. Protein product: CASSEVIAGGREQYF.

This clonotype was seen a few times. The chain couples TRBV15 to TRBJ1-5, with unresolved D. Trimming took 0 bases from V and 4 from J, leaving 7 bases between them. This CDR3 comprises 14 residues. The V gene's germline CDR1 is LNHNV and CDR2 YYDKDF (reference sequence). The CDR3 nucleotides are TGTGCCACCAGCAGAGACGTTCAGAATCAGCCCCAGCATTTT. It translates to CATSRDVQNQPQHF.

Remarks on this clonotype: Lacking the conserved final phenylalanine or tryptophan, this CDR3 likely reflects a read error. V is TRBV2 and J is TRBJ1-3; unclear D gene. The CDR3 is 15 residues long. Germline V gene data show CDR1 as SNHLY and CDR2 as FYNNEI. V lost 4 bases and J 1 base, leaving 11 bases between the germline ends. The CDR3 nucleotides are TGTGCCAGCAGTGTTGGGTCAGGATCTGGAAACACCATATATCTT. Protein product: CASSVGSGSGNTIYL.